The clone carrying this T cell receptor beta chain was seen repeatedly, ten times or more. Using unique molecular identifiers, the investigators prepared the TCRbeta library. TCRdb reprocessed the PCR reads via MiXCR and lists one record per CDR3 protein. The table records hundreds of thousands of distinct CDR3 sequences, roughly 10% of them present only once. The record originates from a study of T-cell reconstitution after alpha-beta-depleted transplantation in children. The CDR3 extends over 17 amino acids. Germline V gene data show CDR1 as SGHRS and CDR2 as YFSETQ. Deletions cut 1 base from V and 5 bases from J, with 20 bases between.

This clonotype originated in a male patient under 10 years old who had a stem cell transplant for chronic granulomatous disease, so the T cells may come from the graft donor. The source material was peripheral blood, sampled 180 days after TCRalphabeta/CD19-depleted stem cell transplant. The rearrangement uses TRBV5-1 and TRBJ2-3; weak D call: TRBD2 (6 bases). The CDR3 DNA reads as TGCGCCAGCAGCTTGCAAGTCCCGGGAGCCCCCCAAGATACGCAGTATTTT. This codes for CASSLQVPGAPQDTQYF. The complete variable domain, with remaining parts taken from reference TRBV5-1 and TRBJ2-3, reads KAGVTQTPRYLIKTRGQQVTLSCSPISGHRSVSWYQQTPGQGLQFLFEYFSETQRNKGNFPGRFSGRQFSNSRSEMNVSTLELGDSALYLCASSLQVPGAPQDTQYFGPGTRLTVL.